The rows below give T cell receptor beta chains drawn from one sample of a study of blood T cell repertoires in COVID-19. Libraries were prepared by immunoSEQ multiplex PCR; TCRdb keeps only in-frame clonotypes and omits some of them. The sample lists 90,000 to 110,000 clones; approximately 80% were seen once. Sequencing used peripheral blood. All receptors come from a man older than 75 with acute or convalescent COVID-19. Both conserved end residues are part of each CDR3. D genes are given only for firm matches. Expanded clones are given a class, and other clones once, few, many or no size at all.

NA,TRBV10-2,few,TRBJ2-1,TGCGCCAGCAGAGCCAATGAGCAGTTCTTC,CASRANEQFF
NA,TRBV9,NA,TRBJ1-1,TGTGCCAGCAGCGTAGATATGCAGGGCTACACTGAAGCTTTCTTT,CASSVDMQGYTEAFF
TRBD2,TRBV5-1,NA,TRBJ2-7,TGCGCCAGCAGCTTGGTTAGCGGGGCCAACGAGCAGTACTTC,CASSLVSGANEQYF
TRBD2,TRBV28,once,TRBJ2-3,TGTGCCAGCAGCCTAGCGGCCTCCACAGATACGCAGTATTTT,CASSLAASTDTQYF
NA,TRBV11-2,NA,TRBJ1-5,TGTGCCAGCAGCTTAGTCAGAAATCAGCCCCAGCATTTT,CASSLVRNQPQHF
NA,TRBV4-1,NA,TRBJ1-1,TGCGCCAGCAGCCAAACAGGGTCCCCTGACACTGAAGCTTTCTTT,CASSQTGSPDTEAFF
NA,TRBV7-9,NA,TRBJ2-5,TGTGCCAGCAGCTCTGTTACCTTGGGGGGCCAAGAGACCCAGTACTTC,CASSSVTLGGQETQYF
NA,TRBV6-1,once,TRBJ1-2,TGTGCCAGCAGTACCCCCCCAGATAACTATGGCTACACCTTC,CASSTPPDNYGYTF
NA,TRBV9,NA,TRBJ2-7,TGTGCCAGCAGCGGGGCGGGCGGGTCCACCTACGAGCAGTACTTC,CASSGAGGSTYEQYF
NA,TRBV28,NA,TRBJ1-5,TGTGCCAGCAGCCGCGGACAGAGCAATCAGCCCCAGCATTTT,CASSRGQSNQPQHF
TRBD1,TRBV5-5,NA,TRBJ1-1,TGTGCCAGCAGCCTCCTGACAGGGACGAACACTGAAGCTTTCTTT,CASSLLTGTNTEAFF
NA,TRBV18,once,TRBJ1-1,TGTGCCAGCTCACCTCTAAACAGCGGGAAGAACACTGAAGCTTTCTTT,CASSPLNSGKNTEAFF
NA,TRBV7-9,NA,TRBJ1-1,TGTGCCAGCAGCTTTAACCAGGGGACTGAAGCTTTCTTT,CASSFNQGTEAFF
NA,TRBV19,once,TRBJ2-7,TGTGCCAGTAGGCCATCGGACACCTACCTCTACGAGCAGTACTTC,CASRPSDTYLYEQYF
TRBD2,TRBV4-1,NA,TRBJ2-3,TGCGCCAGCAGCCAACGTCTCAACAGCGGGAGGGATACGCAGTATTTT,CASSQRLNSGRDTQYF
NA,TRBV6-6,NA,TRBJ2-7,TGTGCCAGCACCGAACACCTCAGGGGCTTCTACGAGCAGTACTTC,CASTEHLRGFYEQYF
TRBD1,TRBV7-2,NA,TRBJ1-1,TGTGCCAGCAGGCCCAGGGGGAGCAGGCCTTGGAACACTGAAGCTTTCTTT,CASRPRGSRPWNTEAFF
NA,TRBV7-9,NA,TRBJ2-7,TGTGCCAGCAGCAGCCGAGTATCGGCCTACGAGCAGTACTTC,CASSSRVSAYEQYF
TRBD1,TRBV27,NA,TRBJ1-5,TGTGCCAGCAGGACGACAGGGCTGGGGGATCAGCCCCAGCATTTT,CASRTTGLGDQPQHF
NA,TRBV6-5,few,TRBJ1-4,TGTGCCAGCAGTTACAGCCAGGGGGAAAAACTGTTTTTT,CASSYSQGEKLFF
TRBD1,TRBV5-4,NA,TRBJ2-7,TGTGCCAGCAGCCGGGACAGGGAGAACTACGAGCAGTACTTC,CASSRDRENYEQYF
TRBD1,TRBV28,NA,TRBJ1-1,TGTGCCAGCAGTCCTCGGGGACAGGGGAAGACTGAAGCTTTCTTT,CASSPRGQGKTEAFF
TRBD1,TRBV28,NA,TRBJ1-5,TGTGCCAGCAGTTTACAAGGGGGCGCCCAGCATTTT,CASSLQGGAQHF
TRBD1,TRBV6-5,once,TRBJ1-5,TGTGCCAGCAGACAGGGGAATCAGCCCCAGCATTTT,CASRQGNQPQHF
TRBD1,TRBV27,NA,TRBJ1-6,TGTGCCAGCAGTCCCCGACAGGGAGGCAATTCACCCCTCCACTTT,CASSPRQGGNSPLHF
NA,TRBV7-2,NA,TRBJ1-6,TGTGCCAGCAGCTTAGCGCGACAAAATAATTCACCCCTCCACTTT,CASSLARQNNSPLHF